These 6 T cell receptor beta chains originate from one sample sequenced in a study of T cell repertoires in cytomegalovirus infection. TCRdb re-analysed the reads in MiXCR, keeping a single row per CDR3 protein. Of 700,000 to 900,000 distinct CDR3 sequences in the sample, about 27% were seen once. Which antigens these TCRs recognize remains unknown. The sequencing used cultured CD8+ T cells from PBMCs, collected from culture after CMV antigen stimulation. All receptors derive from a human donor in good health (CMV status not recorded). Some clones in this sample may be carry-over from other donors' samples.

Ten or more counts support this clonotype. The chain joins TRBV7-9 to TRBJ2-3; D call uncertain. The germline gives CDR1 SEHNR, CDR2 FQNEAQ (reference sequence). The CDR3 contains 15 residues. Trimming left V 0 bases short and J 0 bases short, with 7 bases between. CDR3 DNA sequence: TGTGCCAGCAGCTTAGCCAGCTCCAGCACAGATACGCAGTATTTT. Its protein is CASSLASSSTDTQYF.

The chain carries TRBV4-1 and TRBJ2-5, with D perhaps being TRBD1 or TRBD2 (5 bases each). V lost 0 bases, J lost 1 base, and 9 bases lay in between. The germline CDR1 and CDR2 sequences are MGHRA and YSYEKL. The CDR3 totals 15 residues. The CDR3 sequence: CASSQEGRSQETQYF. The DNA for the CDR3 is TGCGCCAGCAGCCAAGAGGGACGGTCCCAAGAGACCCAGTACTTC.

This clonotype appeared once. The rearrangement uses TRBV15 and TRBJ1-2; TRBD1 matches 7 bases. The germline V gene encodes CDR1 LNHNV and CDR2 YYDKDF (reference sequence). Unmatched junction bases numbered 3, after V lost 6 bases and J lost 8 bases. The CDR3 runs 11 residues. CDR3 residues: CATRQGRGYTF. As DNA, the CDR3 is TGTGCCACCAGACAGGGGAGGGGCTACACCTTC.

The chain recombines TRBV7-6 with TRBJ2-7; tentatively, D is TRBD2 (7 bases). This CDR3 spans 13 amino acids. The germline V and J ends were trimmed by 1 base and 6 bases, with 10 bases remaining between them. Germline V gene lookup returns CDR1 SGHVS and CDR2 FNYEAQ. CDR3 region: CASSLGGGGEQYV. The CDR3 DNA is TGTGCCAGCAGCTTAGGGGGGGGCGGCGAGCAGTACGTC.

This sequence joins TRBV9 and TRBJ2-3; D not resolved. V gave up 2 bases and J gave up 4 bases, with 14 bases separating them. From germline, CDR1 is SGDLS and CDR2 YYNGEE. The CDR3 has 15 amino acids. CDR3 protein: CASSVSPGSADTQYF. The DNA for the CDR3 is TGTGCCAGCAGCGTCTCCCCGGGCAGCGCAGATACGCAGTATTTT.

This clonotype was counted a few times. The chain recombines TRBV10-3 with TRBJ2-5; D could derive from TRBD1 or TRBD2 (7 bases each). V was shortened by 10 bases and J by 5 bases, with 17 bases between the two germline ends. Germline values: CDR1 ENHRY, CDR2 SYGVKD. The CDR3 runs to 13 residues. The CDR3 DNA is TGTGCCACCATGACTCAGGGGGGGGAGACCCAGTACTTC. It is translated as CATMTQGGETQYF.